What follows describes a single T cell receptor (beta chain). Its target antigen remains unknown. The record has no base qualities; no much larger clone is one base away. Mismatch repair deficiency in every enrolled patient was established by polymerase chain reaction or immunohistochemistry. TCR sequencing was performed for a few patients who responded to pembrolizumab therapy. In the phase II trial, pembrolizumab PD-1 blockade was tested prospectively in advanced mismatch repair-deficient cancers, no matter which tissue of origin the cancers came from. Peripheral blood T cell samples were serially collected before and at multiple times after PD-1 blockade was started. Blood sampling times were expressed in weeks after the first pembrolizumab dose. These data belong to a study of PD-1 blockade in mismatch repair-deficient tumors (dated by TCRdb to 2017 to 2019). General notes on the study: The trial enrolled 86 consecutive patients with more than ten mismatch repair-deficient cancer types between late 2013 and late 2016, all previously treated and progressing. Deep sequencing of TCR CDR3 regions was used to track tumor-associated T cell clones in peripheral blood of patients responding to PD-1 blockade. Here is what the overall study found, with its caveats: Tumor-resident clones, often undetectable in blood before treatment, expanded rapidly after pembrolizumab and then contracted, generally before radiologic responses.

Based on the germline V gene (reference sequence), the CDR1 and CDR2 sequences are SGHKS and YYEKEE. Trimming at the junction amounts to 4 bases on V and 0 bases on J, and the germline ends lie 13 bases apart. The CDR3 has 15 amino acids, counting the end cysteine and phenylalanine. Of all the DNA, just the CDR3 is kept, 45 bases in frame from base 1. Library creation used the immunoSEQ multiplex PCR assay. TCRdb mirrors the immuneACCESS table, restricted to in-frame sequences. Some clones are absent from its copies; in checked studies, under half trace to an unresolved V gene, and the reason for the others is unknown. For this sample the table gives more than 20,000 clones, of which 84% were detected only once. 15% to 20% of the sample goes to the ten largest clones.

The V and J segments used are TRBV5-5 and TRBJ1-2, with no D gene named confidently. The sample here was peripheral blood, taken 2 weeks after starting pembrolizumab. This TCR derives from an adult with mismatch repair-deficient cancer. The CDR3 has the sequence CASSPRVPTNYGYTF. The nucleotide sequence reads as follows: TGTGCCAGCAGCCCCCGAGTGCCTACTAACTATGGCTACACCTTC.